This is a list of T cell receptor beta chains from one sample in a study of shared clonotypes between healthy human individuals. Sequenced by immunoSEQ multiplex PCR; TCRdb stores in-frame clones only, minus some. Of 800,000 to 1,200,000 clones listed, approximately 78% are singletons. The sequenced sample consisted of memory CD4+ T cells from PBMCs. Every receptor here comes from a man aged 18 to 35 in good health. Some clones in this sample may be carry-over from other donors' samples. CDR3s include the opening cysteine and the closing phenylalanine or tryptophan. The order of the fields is D gene, clone size, V gene, J gene, CDR3 length, CDR3 DNA, CDR3 protein. D genes are given only for firm matches. Rows give clone size only sometimes, using once, few, many, or a class for an expanded clone.

>TRBD2|.|TRBV5-6|TRBJ2-1|18
TGTGCCAGCAGTCATAGCGGGAGGGCCTTCAAATTATACAATGAGCAGTTCTTC
CASSHSGRAFKLYNEQFF
>.|.|TRBV5-1|TRBJ2-7|13
TGCGCCAGCAGCTTAGACAGAGCCTACGAGCAGTACTTC
CASSLDRAYEQYF
>.|.|TRBV6-5|TRBJ1-2|15
TGTGCCAGCACCGAGTTCGGGGGCGCAGTGGATGGCTACACCTTC
CASTEFGGAVDGYTF
>.|.|TRBV29-1|TRBJ2-3|11
TGCAGCGGGGGATACGCAGATACGCAGTATTTT
CSGGYADTQYF
>TRBD1|.|TRBV28|TRBJ2-5|15
TGTGCCAGCAGTTTACCGGGACAGGGAAGGGAGACCCAGTACTTC
CASSLPGQGRETQYF
>.|.|TRBV5-6|TRBJ1-1|16
TGTGCCAGCAGCACCCTTGTCGGGGTCGGAAACACTGAAGCTTTCTTT
CASSTLVGVGNTEAFF
>TRBD2|.|TRBV9|TRBJ2-1|15
TGTGCCAGCAGCGCGACTAGCGGGAGGGTGGGTGAGCAGTTCTTC
CASSATSGRVGEQFF
>TRBD2|.|TRBV18|TRBJ2-5|15
TGTGCCAGCTCAACGGGACTAGCGGGAGGAGAGACCCAGTACTTC
CASSTGLAGGETQYF
>.|.|TRBV4-1|TRBJ2-1|13
TGCGCCAGCAGGCCTTACCAGGGAAGGGAGCAGTTCTTC
CASRPYQGREQFF
>TRBD1|many|TRBV5-4|TRBJ1-3|13
TGTGCCAGCAGCGAAGGACAGGATGACACCATATATTTT
CASSEGQDDTIYF
>.|.|TRBV7-2|TRBJ2-1|16
TGTGCCAGCAGCTACCAGATGGCGGGGACGGGAAATGAGCAGTTCTTC
CASSYQMAGTGNEQFF
>.|few|TRBV11-2|TRBJ1-3|17
TGTGCCAGCAGCTTAGTGGGCCAGATGAGCTCTGGAAACACCATATATTTT
CASSLVGQMSSGNTIYF
>.|.|TRBV11-2|TRBJ2-7|14
TGTGCCAGCAGCTTAAGGGGAGTGTCCTACGAGCAGTACTTC
CASSLRGVSYEQYF
>.|.|TRBV7-9|TRBJ2-3|13
TGTGCCAGCAGCTGGGTCCCTGAAGATACGCAGTATTTT
CASSWVPEDTQYF
>TRBD2|.|TRBV29-1|TRBJ2-1|12
TGCAGCGGACTAGCGGACTACAATGAGCAGTTCTTC
CSGLADYNEQFF
>TRBD2|.|TRBV7-9|TRBJ2-5|15
TGTGCCAGCAGCCCCGGGGGGGCTTCGTGGGAGACCCAGTACTTC
CASSPGGASWETQYF
>.|.|TRBV28|TRBJ2-7|14
TGTGCCAGCAGAGGGATAGGGAGCTCCTACGAGCAGTACTTC
CASRGIGSSYEQYF
>TRBD1|many|TRBV18|TRBJ1-5|16
TGTGCCAGCTCACCTGGGGGACAGCGAAGCAATCAGCCCCAGCATTTT
CASSPGGQRSNQPQHF
>.|.|TRBV9|TRBJ1-2|15
TGTGCCAGCAGCGTACGTGGCCAGCCCATTGATGGCTACACCTTC
CASSVRGQPIDGYTF
>.|.|TRBV2|TRBJ1-6|13
TGTGCCAGCAGCCTCCAGTCGGGGGCACCCCTCCACTTT
CASSLQSGAPLHF
>TRBD2|many|TRBV28|TRBJ2-1|18
TGTGCCAGCACCCTCATCGGGCCGACTAGCGGGAGATACAATGAGCAGTTCTTC
CASTLIGPTSGRYNEQFF
>.|.|TRBV6-1|TRBJ1-5|15
TGTGCCAGCAGTGAAGTGGGCAGGGAGAATCAGCCCCAGCATTTT
CASSEVGRENQPQHF
>.|once|TRBV19|TRBJ2-3|13
TGTGCCAGTATGGACAGAAGCACAGATACGCAGTATTTT
CASMDRSTDTQYF
>.|.|TRBV5-1|TRBJ1-4|13
TGCGCCAGCAGCAGGGGTGCTAATGAAAAACTGTTTTTT
CASSRGANEKLFF
>.|.|TRBV4-1|TRBJ1-2|15
TGCGCCAGCAGCCAAGAGCGGGCGTCTGGCTATGGCTACACCTTC
CASSQERASGYGYTF
>.|.|TRBV7-2|TRBJ2-4|15
TGTGCCAGCAGCTTAATCGGGCTTGAGCCGAGTTCACAGTACTTC
CASSLIGLEPSSQYF
>.|.|TRBV25-1|TRBJ1-2|12
TGTGCCAGCAGTGGTCCGGGGCCCCGGTATGTCTTC
CASSGPGPRYVF
>TRBD2|.|TRBV30|TRBJ2-7|14
TGTGCCTGGAGTCCCGGACTAGCGGGAGGAGATCGGTACTTC
CAWSPGLAGGDRYF
>TRBD2|.|TRBV30|TRBJ2-7|13
TGTGCCTGGAGTGTGGCGGGAGATAACGAGCAGCACTTC
CAWSVAGDNEQHF
>TRBD2|.|TRBV5-1|TRBJ2-7|14
TGCGCCAGCAGCTTAGCGGGACGGCCCTACGAGCAGTACTTC
CASSLAGRPYEQYF
>.|few|TRBV10-3|TRBJ1-2|13
TGTGCCATCAGTGAGTCCGCGGCACCGGGCTACACCTTC
CAISESAAPGYTF
>.|.|TRBV30|TRBJ1-3|14
TGTGCCTTAGGAGAAGGGTTCTCTGGAAACACCATATATTTT
CALGEGFSGNTIYF
>.|.|TRBV28|TRBJ2-3|14
TGTGCCAGCAGTTTGGGGGGGCCAACAGATACGCAGTATTTT
CASSLGGPTDTQYF
>TRBD2|.|TRBV7-9|TRBJ2-7|17
TGTGCCAGCAGCGGTATCCGGCGGGGGAGGGGCTCCTACGAGCAGTACTTC
CASSGIRRGRGSYEQYF
>.|.|TRBV5-1|TRBJ2-2|16
TGCGCCAGCAGCTTGGAAGGCAGCTCGAACACCGGGGAGCTGTTTTTT
CASSLEGSSNTGELFF
>.|.|TRBV7-2|TRBJ2-5|13
TGTGCCAGCAGCGGGGGATTCGGAGAGACCCAGTACTTC
CASSGGFGETQYF
>TRBD1|once|TRBV5-1|TRBJ2-7|15
TGCGCCAGCAAGCCTTCGGACAGGGGCGGGTACGAGCAGTACTTC
CASKPSDRGGYEQYF
>TRBD1|.|TRBV18|TRBJ1-2|13
TGTGCCAGCTCATCGACAGGGAACTATGGCTACACCTTC
CASSSTGNYGYTF
>TRBD2|.|TRBV7-3|TRBJ2-1|16
TGTGCCAGCAGCGGTCGACTAGCGAGGTCCTACAATGAGCAGTTCTTC
CASSGRLARSYNEQFF
>TRBD2|.|TRBV5-1|TRBJ2-7|17
TGCGCCAGCAGCTTGGTACCAGTGGGAGGGAGCTCCTACGAGCAGTACTTC
CASSLVPVGGSSYEQYF
>TRBD2|few|TRBV7-2|TRBJ2-1|17
TGTGCCAGCAGCTTCCCGGCTAGCGGGAGGGGGTACAATGAGCAGTTCTTC
CASSFPASGRGYNEQFF
>.|.|TRBV9|TRBJ2-3|14
TGTGCCAGCAGCGTAATAGGGTCTGGAGATACGCAGTATTTT
CASSVIGSGDTQYF
>TRBD2|few|TRBV6-6|TRBJ2-2|16
TGTGCCAGCAGTAGACTAGCGGGAGGGAACACCGGGGAGCTGTTTTTT
CASSRLAGGNTGELFF
>.|.|TRBV19|TRBJ2-3|14
TGTGCCAGTAGTAAGTCGGCATCTACAGATACGCAGTATTTT
CASSKSASTDTQYF
>.|.|TRBV9|TRBJ1-1|17
TGTGCCAGCAGCGTAACTGTTAGCTTCCAGGGGTCGGGCGAAGCTTTCTTT
CASSVTVSFQGSGEAFF
>.|.|TRBV27|TRBJ2-2|12
TGTGCCAGCAGTCCTAAAGCCGGGGAGCTGTTTTTT
CASSPKAGELFF
>TRBD2|.|TRBV7-9|TRBJ2-1|15
TGTGCCAGCAGCTTAGGCGGGAGCGTCGCCAATGAGCAGTTCTTC
CASSLGGSVANEQFF
>.|.|TRBV19|TRBJ1-2|13
TGTGCCAGTAGTATATCGGACAGCTATGGCTACACCTTC
CASSISDSYGYTF
>TRBD2|.|TRBV6-1|TRBJ2-5|15
TGTGCCAGCAGGGTTCGCGGGAGTACTAGGGAGACCCAGTACTTC
CASRVRGSTRETQYF
>TRBD1|few|TRBV7-3|TRBJ1-2|15
TGTGCCAGCAGCCCGGGGACAGGGGGCTTCGATGGCTACACCTTC
CASSPGTGGFDGYTF
>TRBD2|.|TRBV15|TRBJ2-7|17
TGTGCCACCAGCAGAGGGAGGGGTAGCGGGAGGACCTACGAGCAGTACTTC
CATSRGRGSGRTYEQYF
>.|.|TRBV11-2|TRBJ2-1|16
TGTGCCAGCAGCTTAATTAACTTCTGGCCGTCCAATGAGCAGTTCTTC
CASSLINFWPSNEQFF
>TRBD2|.|TRBV5-1|TRBJ2-7|15
TGCGCCAGCAGCCCGGCGGGGACTAGCGTCTACGAGCAGTACTTC
CASSPAGTSVYEQYF